Following are 32 T cell receptor beta chains from one sample sequenced in a study of ipilimumab plus nivolumab after autologous stem cell transplantation (dated by TCRdb to 2020 to 2022). Libraries came from the immunoSEQ multiplex PCR assay. TCRdb holds this immuneACCESS table with in-frame rearrangements only. Some clones are missing; in checked studies, unresolved V genes explain under half, and the rest has no known cause. This sample has some 25,000 clones in its table, and more than 70% of those were observed once. Roughly 5% of the sample is in the top ten clones. This sample comprised PBMCs, obtained in a trial of ipilimumab plus nivolumab as post-transplant consolidation. The receptors come from a male donor with diffuse large B-cell lymphoma.

The chain is built from TRBV5-4 and TRBJ1-6; D uncertain. The V end was cut by 4 bases, the J end by 7 bases, with 12 bases between. Germline CDR1 SGHNT, CDR2 YYREEE (reference sequence). The CDR3 has 14 residues. The CDR3 region is CASSESGGNSPLHF. The DNA for the CDR3 is TGTGCCAGCAGCGAATCAGGAGGAAATTCACCCCTCCACTTT. The whole variable domain, filled in from reference TRBV5-4 and TRBJ1-6, reads ETGVTQSPTHLIKTRGQQVTLRCSSQSGHNTVSWYQQALGQGPQFIFQYYREEENGRGNFPPRFSGLQFPNYSSELNVNALELDDSALYLCASSESGGNSPLHFGNGTRLTVT.

This rearrangement joins TRBV7-9 to TRBJ2-5, with 9 bases aligning to TRBD2. Germline trimming cut 4 bases from V and 2 bases from J; bases unmatched to any gene: 5. The CDR3 is 15 amino acids. Germline CDR1 SEHNR, CDR2 FQNEAQ (reference sequence). CDR3 DNA sequence: TGTGCCAGCAGCTGGGGACTAGCATTTCAAGAGACCCAGTACTTC. It is translated as CASSWGLAFQETQYF.

The CDR3 DNA reads TGTGCCAGCAGCTTGGGCATTGGCCAGATGGGAGATACGCAGTATTTT. Translating it yields CASSLGIGQMGDTQYF. The J gene is TRBJ2-3, the V gene TRBV5-6; D is uncertain. Germline assignment: CDR1 SGHDT and CDR2 YYEEEE. This CDR3 has 16 amino acids. With 0 bases removed from V and 5 bases from J, the gap between germline ends came to 16 bases.

This clone was observed a handful of times. CDR3 sequence reads: CASSFPRTGAEQFF. CDR3 coding DNA: TGTGCCAGCAGCTTCCCGCGGACAGGGGCAGAACAGTTCTTC. This chain connects TRBV7-8 to TRBJ2-1; 9 nucleotides match TRBD1. The ends lost 3 bases at V and 13 bases at J; junction bases unmatched: 10. Per germline, CDR1 SGHVS and CDR2 FQNEAQ. The CDR3 runs to 14 residues.

The chain has TRBV6-4 and TRBJ1-4, with 10 bases lining up with TRBD1. This CDR3 is built from 17 residues. The germline CDR1 and CDR2 sequences are MRHNA and SNTAGT. Losses at the gene ends were 1 base for V and 4 bases for J; bases not matched to a gene: 6. CDR3 sequence reads: CASSDLRQGADNEKLFF. The CDR3 DNA reads as TGTGCCAGCAGTGACTTGCGACAGGGGGCGGATAATGAAAAACTGTTTTTT.

The rearrangement joins TRBV4-2 to TRBJ2-2, with D tentatively TRBD2 (5 bases). Germline V gene data show CDR1 as LGHNA and CDR2 as YNFKEQ. CDR3 length equals 17 residues. V dropped 5 bases and J dropped 6 bases, with 22 bases sitting between them. The CDR3: CASSLLRSLTRAGELFF. The CDR3 nucleotides are TGTGCCAGCAGCTTGCTTCGGAGCCTCACGAGGGCCGGGGAGCTGTTTTTT.

The chain uses TRBV4-1 and TRBJ1-5, with D perhaps TRBD1 (5 bases). CDR1 is MGHRA and CDR2 is YSYEKL in the germline V gene. This CDR3 has 14 amino acids. Trimming stripped 4 bases from V and 2 bases from J, with 9 bases between. This CDR3 is CASSPQDRNQPQHF. CDR3 nucleotides: TGCGCCAGCAGCCCACAGGATCGCAATCAGCCCCAGCATTTT.

The CDR3 spells CASSLGQTTDTQYF. The CDR3 DNA follows: TGCGCCAGCAGCTTAGGTCAGACCACAGATACGCAGTATTTT. The chain links TRBV5-1 to TRBJ2-3; D unresolved. CDR1 is SGHRS and CDR2 is YFSETQ in the germline V gene. The CDR3 loop spans 14 amino acids. V was shortened by 2 bases and J by 2 bases, with 9 bases between the two germline ends.

The chain recombines TRBV5-4 with TRBJ2-5; D is unclear. The CDR3 sequence is 15 residues long. The germline CDR1 and CDR2 sequences are SGHNT and YYREEE (reference sequence). Trimming removed 3 bases at V and 2 bases at J, with 14 bases between. This CDR3 is CASSSEPGVQETQYF. The CDR3 DNA is TGTGCCAGCAGCTCAGAGCCTGGCGTACAAGAGACCCAGTACTTC.

The chain combines TRBV6-6 with TRBJ1-5; 7 nucleotides align to TRBD1. The CDR3 has 13 residues. Losses at the gene ends were 2 bases for V and 9 bases for J; bases not matched to a gene: 4. Looked up from germline, CDR1 is MNHNY and CDR2 is SVGAGI (reference sequence). This CDR3 reads CASSYDRERPQHF. As DNA, the CDR3 is TGTGCCAGCAGTTACGACAGGGAACGGCCCCAGCATTTT.

The chain has TRBV27 and TRBJ1-1; TRBD1 might be the D (5 bases). V was pared by 3 bases and J by 7 bases, with 9 bases between. This CDR3 has 12 residues. In germline, CDR1 is MNHEY, CDR2 SMNVEV (reference sequence). In nucleotides, the CDR3 is TGTGCCAGCAGTTTCCCGCAGGGTGAAGCTTTCTTT. Its translation: CASSFPQGEAFF.

This clone was observed a handful of times. The chain couples TRBV2 to TRBJ1-1, with D possibly being TRBD1 (5 bases). Trimming removed 2 bases at V and 4 bases at J, with 8 bases between. This CDR3 region has 13 residues. Germline V CDR1 and CDR2: SNHLY, FYNNEI. The CDR3 DNA sequence: TGTGCCAGCAGTGAACGGGGGGGCACTGAAGCTTTCTTT. Its translation: CASSERGGTEAFF.

This chain connects TRBV7-2 to TRBJ1-2; 12 nucleotides line up with TRBD1. Looked up from germline, CDR1 is SGHTA and CDR2 is FQGNSA. J lost 0 bases, V lost 5 bases, and 10 bases had no gene match. CDR3 length equals 18 residues. CDR3 protein: CASSPAGTGGYPNYGYTF. CDR3 nucleotides: TGTGCCAGCAGCCCAGCCGGGACAGGGGGCTATCCTAACTATGGCTACACCTTC.

The chain carries TRBV2 and TRBJ1-5; D remains unclear. Germline V gene data show CDR1 as SNHLY and CDR2 as FYNNEI. Trimming shortened V by 5 bases and J by 6 bases, and 11 bases separated the two germline ends. The CDR3 runs to 13 residues. CDR3 sequence reads: CASSLGDGQPQHF. In DNA form, the CDR3 reads TGTGCCAGCAGTCTGGGCGACGGTCAGCCCCAGCATTTT.

In its sample, this clone was seen once. The chain recombines TRBV30 with TRBJ1-2; 8 positions agree with TRBD1. Per the germline V gene, CDR1 is GTSNPN and CDR2 is SVGIG (reference sequence). The V gene end was trimmed by 3 bases and the J gene end by 6 bases; junction bases not matched to a gene: 6. This CDR3 is 13 amino acids long. CDR3 loop: CAWSVGQGDGYTF. The CDR3 region has the DNA TGTGCCTGGAGCGTCGGACAGGGTGATGGCTACACCTTC. Drawing the rest from reference TRBV30 and TRBJ1-2, the complete variable domain is SQTIHQWPATLVQPVGSPLSLECTVEGTSNPNLYWYRQAAGRGLQLLFYSVGIGQISSEVPQNLSASRPQDRQFILSSKKLLLSDSGFYLCAWSVGQGDGYTFGSGTRLTVV.

In this sample, this clone is medium-sized (0.01 to 0.1%). The chain joins TRBV6-6 to TRBJ1-5; no reliable D call. This CDR3 contains 15 residues. Germline lookup yields CDR1 MNHNY and CDR2 SVGAGI (reference sequence). V was shortened by 2 bases and J by 0 bases, with 8 bases between the two germline ends. CDR3 amino acids: CASSYGADSNQPQHF. DNA for the CDR3: TGTGCCAGCAGTTACGGCGCAGATAGCAATCAGCCCCAGCATTTT.

This chain uses TRBV7-9 with TRBJ2-7; tentative D call: TRBD2 (6 bases). The germline V gene has CDR1 SEHNR and CDR2 FQNEAQ (reference sequence). V shed 5 bases and J shed 1 base, with 15 bases lying between them. This CDR3 has 15 residues. CDR3 loop: CASSPNRAGSYEQYF. The DNA of the CDR3 is TGTGCCAGCAGCCCAAATCGAGCGGGTTCCTACGAGCAGTACTTC. The full variable domain, in which reference TRBV7-9 and TRBJ2-7 provide the parts outside the CDR3, is DTGVSQNPRHKITKRGQNVTFRCDPISEHNRLYWYRQTLGQGPEFLTYFQNEAQLEKSRLLSDRFSAERPKGSFSTLEIQRTEQGDSAMYLCASSPNRAGSYEQYFGPGTRLTVT.

The genes are TRBV28 and TRBJ1-3, with D maybe TRBD1 (6 bases). The CDR3 is made up of 14 amino acids. CDR1 is MDHEN and CDR2 is SYDVKM in the germline V gene. Trimming cost V 8 bases and J 3 bases, with 14 bases left between them. The DNA for the CDR3 is TGTGCCAGCTCTAGGGGGGGGTATGGAAACACCATATATTTT. It yields the protein CASSRGGYGNTIYF.

The chain recombines TRBV18 with TRBJ2-7; D not certain. Germline V lookup: CDR1 KGHSH, CDR2 LQKENI. CDR3 length: 13 residues. V was clipped by 0 bases and J by 7 bases, with 10 bases between them. The CDR3 protein is CASSPPVQGEQYF. As DNA, the CDR3 is TGTGCCAGCTCACCACCGGTGCAAGGAGAGCAGTACTTC.

This clone occurred once. The rearrangement joins TRBV6-5 to TRBJ2-2; D call uncertain. CDR1 and CDR2 (germline): MNHEY, SVGAGI. The CDR3 loop spans 14 amino acids. Trimming pared 2 bases from V and 4 bases from J, leaving 8 bases between. The CDR3 reads CASSYRRTTGELFF. As DNA, the CDR3 is TGTGCCAGCAGTTACCGCAGAACCACCGGGGAGCTGTTTTTT.

The chain uses TRBV30 and TRBJ1-6, with 7 nucleotides matching TRBD1. Germline V lookup: CDR1 GTSNPN, CDR2 SVGIG (reference sequence). V gave up 2 bases and J gave up 7 bases; unmatched junction bases: 11. The CDR3 length is 16 residues. DNA for the CDR3: TGTGCCTGGAGTATCTGGTTAGGGGGCAGAAATTCACCCCTCCACTTT. Its translation: CAWSIWLGGRNSPLHF.

The chain combines TRBV12-5 with TRBJ2-5, with TRBD2 as a possible D gene (6 bases). The J call is doubtful: the DNA matches TRBJ2-7 better. The CDR3 is 12 amino acids. The germline V gene has CDR1 LGHNT and CDR2 FRNRAP. CDR3 sequence: CASGSGAYEQYF. The CDR3 region has the DNA TGTGCTAGTGGTTCGGGGGCCTACGAGCAGTACTTC.

The chain links TRBV2 to TRBJ1-6; 10 bases line up with TRBD1. The germline CDR1 and CDR2 sequences are SNHLY and FYNNEI. The CDR3 has 16 amino acids. The V gene end was trimmed by 5 bases and the J gene end by 8 bases; junction bases not matched to a gene: 9. The CDR3 sequence: CASSRQGASRDSPLHF. The CDR3, as DNA: TGTGCCAGCAGTAGACAGGGGGCCTCTAGGGATTCACCCCTCCACTTT.

The chain joins TRBV11-3 to TRBJ1-1; 8 bases fit TRBD1. This CDR3 is 15 amino acids long. The junction had 9 bases not matched to a gene; V was cut back by 4 bases and J by 5 bases. Per germline, CDR1 SGHNT and CDR2 YENEEA. The CDR3, as DNA: TGTGCCAGCAGCTCGACAGGGGCCCAAGGGACTGAAGCTTTCTTT. Its translation is CASSSTGAQGTEAFF.

CDR3: CASSEIRGQPQHF. CDR3 DNA sequence: TGCGCCAGCAGTGAGATTCGGGGTCAGCCCCAGCATTTT. The chain couples TRBV10-2 to TRBJ1-5; D call uncertain. Germline V gene data show CDR1 as WSHSY and CDR2 as SAAADI. Trimming removed 2 bases from V and 6 bases from J, with 8 bases in between. CDR3 length: 13 residues.

J is TRBJ1-6 and V is TRBV5-1; D ambiguous. V was shortened by 2 bases and J by 0 bases, with 15 bases between the two germline ends. Per the germline V gene, CDR1 is SGHRS and CDR2 is YFSETQ. The CDR3 length is 18 residues. CDR3 sequence reads: CASSFRTSLSSYNSPLHF. The CDR3 nucleotides read TGCGCCAGCAGCTTCCGAACGTCCTTGAGCTCCTATAATTCACCCCTCCACTTT.

The gene calls are TRBV15 and TRBJ2-4; 9 bases are shared with TRBD1. Germline-derived CDR1 and CDR2 are LNHNV and YYDKDF (reference sequence). The CDR3 covers 18 residues. The J segment lost 8 bases and the V segment lost 4 bases, leaving 18 bases of the junction unmatched. CDR3 sequence: CATSNRYRGRDTKDIQYF. In DNA form, the CDR3 reads TGTGCCACCAGCAACCGCTACAGGGGGCGAGATACTAAGGACATTCAGTACTTC. Filled out from reference TRBV15 and TRBJ2-4, the complete variable domain reads DAMVIQNPRYQVTQFGKPVTLSCSQTLNHNVMYWYQQKSSQAPKLLFHYYDKDFNNEADTPDNFQSRRPNTSFCFLDIRSPGLGDTAMYLCATSNRYRGRDTKDIQYFGAGTRLSVL.

The chain carries TRBV5-4 and TRBJ2-1; TRBD2 matches at 7 bases. Germline CDR1 reads SGHNT; CDR2 reads YYREEE (reference sequence). The CDR3 is 14 residues long. V trimming: 1 base; J trimming: 8 bases; junction bases outside the gene matches: 6. In DNA form, the CDR3 reads TGTGCCAGCAGCTTGAGGACTAGGTATGATGAGCAGTTCTTC. Amino acids: CASSLRTRYDEQFF.

The chain combines TRBV5-1 with TRBJ2-6; D may be TRBD1 or TRBD2 (7 bases each). Trimming removed 4 bases at V and 9 bases at J, with 14 bases between. CDR3 length equals 14 residues. Germline values: CDR1 SGHRS, CDR2 YFSETQ. In nucleotides, the CDR3 is TGCGCCAGCAGCCAGCGGGACAGCGACAACGTCCTGACTTTC. Translated, it gives CASSQRDSDNVLTF.

This clone was detected once. The chain has TRBV2 and TRBJ2-7, with 9 bases lining up with TRBD1. Germline V gene data show CDR1 as SNHLY and CDR2 as FYNNEI. With 5 bases clipped from V and 2 bases from J, the junction kept 7 bases outside the gene matches. CDR3 length: 15 amino acids. The CDR3 reads CASSPAGTGTYEQYF. DNA of the CDR3: TGTGCCAGCAGTCCAGCCGGGACAGGGACCTACGAGCAGTACTTC.

V and J are TRBV5-1 and TRBJ2-2; D may be TRBD2 (6 bases). The CDR3 contains 17 residues. V lost 4 bases and J 3 bases, leaving 19 bases between the germline ends. Germline CDR1 is SGHRS and CDR2 is YFSETQ. The CDR3 DNA reads TGCGCCAGCAGCCCCCAAGCCCGGGACTTCTACACCGGGGAGCTGTTTTTT. As protein: CASSPQARDFYTGELFF.

The chain carries TRBV5-1 and TRBJ2-3, with 8 bases lining up with TRBD2. Trimming cost V 7 bases and J 2 bases; bases outside gene matches: 3. Germline V gene data show CDR1 as SGHRS and CDR2 as YFSETQ. This CDR3 is 13 amino acids long. The CDR3 reads CASGRGDTDTQYF. The CDR3 DNA reads TGCGCCAGCGGGCGGGGGGACACAGATACGCAGTATTTT.